These T cell receptor beta chains were read from a single sample in a study of T cell responses to AZD1222 COVID-19 vaccine. The protocol was immunoSEQ multiplex PCR, while the TCRdb copy is restricted to in-frame clones and leaves out a portion. The sample holds around 70,000 clones, around nine tenths seen once. This sample comprised peripheral blood, obtained 28 days after the second AZD1222 dose. The receptor set was obtained from an adult who received the AZD1222 COVID-19 vaccine. Both conserved end residues are part of each CDR3. The order of the fields is clone size, J gene, V gene, D gene, CDR3 protein, CDR3 DNA. A D gene is named only where the DNA matches it firmly. For some rows the clone size is stated as once, few or many, or as a class when expanded; others skip it.

once	TRBJ2-6	TRBV11-2	TRBD1	CASSFRRQTGDGANVLTF	TGTGCCAGCAGCTTCCGTCGACAGACAGGGGATGGGGCCAACGTCCTGACTTTC
NA	TRBJ2-1	TRBV18	NA	CASSPFEEVGNEQFF	TGTGCCAGCTCACCGTTTGAGGAAGTGGGCAATGAGCAGTTCTTC
few	TRBJ2-7	TRBV12-3/TRBV12-4	NA	CASSHDIRSEQYF	TGTGCCAGCAGCCACGACATAAGGTCCGAGCAGTACTTC
NA	TRBJ1-5	TRBV6-2/TRBV6-3	NA	CASSKQRNQPQHF	TGTGCCAGCAGTAAACAGCGAAATCAGCCCCAGCATTTT
NA	TRBJ1-3	TRBV7-6	NA	CASSLFGASSGNTIYF	TGTGCCAGCAGCTTATTCGGGGCCAGCTCTGGAAACACCATATATTTT
once	TRBJ1-4	TRBV19	NA	CASSGVQGIREKLFF	TGTGCCAGTAGCGGTGTCCAGGGTATTAGGGAAAAACTGTTTTTT
NA	TRBJ2-5	TRBV6-2/TRBV6-3	TRBD2	CASSYRPGGLTVAQETQYF	TGTGCCAGCAGTTACCGGCCGGGAGGGCTGACTGTTGCCCAAGAGACCCAGTACTTC
NA	TRBJ2-7	TRBV3-1/TRBV3-2	TRBD1	CASSQEGVPGQGGSYEQYF	TGTGCCAGCAGCCAAGAGGGGGTCCCTGGACAGGGCGGCTCCTACGAGCAGTACTTC
once	TRBJ2-3	TRBV18	NA	CASSPLGDGTDTQYF	TGTGCCAGCTCACCCTTAGGGGATGGTACAGATACGCAGTATTTT
NA	TRBJ2-7	TRBV7-3	TRBD1	CASSLNPGTGGEVQYF	TGTGCCAGCAGCTTAAACCCCGGGACAGGGGGCGAGGTGCAGTACTTC
NA	TRBJ2-5	TRBV6-2/TRBV6-3	NA	CASSKDGTQYF	TGTGCCAGCAGCAAGGACGGGACCCAGTACTTC
NA	TRBJ2-7	TRBV27	TRBD1	CASSLLGQALEEQYF	TGTGCCAGCAGTTTACTAGGACAGGCTCTTGAAGAGCAGTACTTC
NA	TRBJ2-7	TRBV7-2	NA	CASSPDGFSFWEQYF	TGTGCCAGCAGCCCTGACGGTTTCTCGTTTTGGGAGCAGTACTTC
NA	TRBJ2-1	TRBV7-9	TRBD2	CASRASGNNEQFF	TGTGCCAGCAGGGCTAGCGGGAACAATGAGCAGTTCTTC
NA	TRBJ1-2	TRBV19	TRBD1	CASSTGGLWSAYGYTF	TGTGCCAGTAGCACAGGGGGCCTGTGGAGCGCCTATGGCTACACCTTC
NA	TRBJ2-1	TRBV24-1	TRBD2	CATSESGRANEQFF	TGTGCCACCAGTGAAAGCGGGAGGGCGAATGAGCAGTTCTTC
NA	TRBJ2-1	TRBV7-9	NA	CASRVLPEQFF	TGTGCCAGCAGGGTACTGCCAGAGCAGTTCTTC
NA	TRBJ1-1	TRBV10-3	NA	CAISDGGNTEAFF	TGTGCCATCAGTGATGGGGGCAACACTGAAGCTTTCTTT
NA	TRBJ1-1	TRBV5-6	NA	CASSLRFSSREAFF	TGTGCCAGCAGCTTGAGGTTTAGCAGTCGCGAAGCTTTCTTT
NA	TRBJ2-7	TRBV30	NA	CAWSAGPGHIYEQYF	TGTGCCTGGAGTGCAGGCCCGGGACATATATACGAGCAGTACTTC
NA	TRBJ2-1	TRBV6-1	TRBD2	CASSEAGVAGTSYNEQFF	TGTGCCAGCAGTGAAGCGGGGGTAGCGGGGACCTCCTACAATGAGCAGTTCTTC
NA	TRBJ1-1	TRBV11-2	NA	CASSYVQGLGNTEAFF	TGTGCCAGCAGTTATGTCCAGGGTCTCGGGAACACTGAAGCTTTCTTT
few	TRBJ1-2	TRBV21-1	NA	CASSKKAPTRRHGYTF	TGTGCCAGCAGCAAAAAAGCTCCGACAAGAAGACATGGCTACACCTTC
NA	TRBJ2-3	TRBV19	TRBD2	CASSSSGRGTDTQYF	TGTGCCAGTTCGTCTAGCGGGAGGGGCACAGATACGCAGTATTTT
NA	TRBJ2-1	TRBV19	TRBD2	CASSIVAGEYNEQFF	TGTGCCAGTAGTATAGTAGCGGGAGAGTACAATGAGCAGTTCTTC
NA	TRBJ1-2	TRBV6-5	TRBD1	CASSYGTATSYTF	TGTGCCAGCAGTTACGGGACAGCTACGAGCTACACCTTC